Listed below are T cell receptor beta chains from one sample, sequenced in a study of T-cell reconstitution after alpha-beta-depleted transplantation in children. TCRdb reanalysed the PCR reads using MiXCR and keeps one entry per CDR3 protein. The table shows fewer than 400,000 distinct CDR3 sequences, with 20% to 30% occurring only once. The source material was PBMCs, mostly from graft donor cells, sampled 180 days after TCRalphabeta/CD19-depleted stem cell transplant. The receptors stem from a male patient younger than 18 who had a stem cell transplant for acute lymphoblastic leukemia, so the T cells may come from the graft donor. Both conserved end residues are part of each CDR3.

V gene	CDR3 protein
TRBV20-1	CSAAASGLAGGQETQYF
TRBV7-8	CASSLGTSGYSSYEQYF
TRBV7-9	CASSLAAGLHIQYF
TRBV27	CASSLMTGTGGEQYF
TRBV4-1	CASSPQEGDTQYF
TRBV6-5	CASSYSPSRDAASGNTIYF
TRBV4-1	CASSLQGAGYVYTF
TRBV18	CASSPALEQYF
TRBV12-3/TRBV12-4	CASSSLDSRLNYGYTF
TRBV28	CASSLRLRGDTEAFF
TRBV5-4	CALTRGGRGSYEQYF
TRBV10-3	CAISVGTTDTQYF
TRBV6-4	CASSLEKLAGGPGEQFF
TRBV28	CASSIYGTVYEQYF
TRBV20-1	CSRVADTDTQYF
TRBV5-4	CASNSGEVPDTQYF
TRBV3-1	CASSQAGLVLVNTEAFF
TRBV18	CASYEMDTQYF
TRBV2	CASSEWGDLSYEQYF
TRBV11-1	CASSFGRTFGTDTQYF
TRBV7-9	CASSLSLARGETQYF
TRBV7-9	CASSLVGRVEAFF
TRBV7-9	CASSLETPGGEKLFF
TRBV21-1	CASSLWTILYNEQFF
TRBV6-2/TRBV6-3	CASSLLRVGNEQFF
TRBV7-3	CASSPLPGLAGEQFF
TRBV28	CASSSPGVDEQYF
TRBV12-3/TRBV12-4	CASSFSGEQYF
TRBV20-1	CSARPAGPAYEQYF
TRBV20-1	CSALRDFFYNEQFF
TRBV6-1	CASRTGGSGANVLTF
TRBV4-2	CASSHALQGLAAYNEQFF
TRBV3-1	CASSQEPPRQGWAQPQHF
TRBV27	CASSLGSRGGLARYEQYF
TRBV9	CASSAGQGGTEAFF
TRBV19	CAIRGHGYTEAFF
TRBV6-5	CASSYGSGQGYSNQPQHF
TRBV24-1	CATSDFPLKGGELFF
TRBV12-3/TRBV12-4	CASSLWKREADTQYF